This passage covers 23 T cell receptor beta chains from one sample sequenced in a study of technical replicates of blood from a handful of donors. Profiled with immunoSEQ multiplex PCR; TCRdb holds only in-frame clones, not every one. The sample has more than 45,000 clones; roughly 94% are singletons. Sequenced: PBMCs. These receptors originate from a human donor in good health. Some clones in this sample may be carry-over from other donors' samples.

The V call is TRBV6-5, the J call TRBJ2-1; tentative D call: TRBD1 (5 bases). This CDR3 contains 12 residues. V lost 5 bases and J 4 bases, leaving 6 bases between the germline ends. The V gene's germline CDR1 is MNHEY and CDR2 SVGAGI. The CDR3 here is CASSTGYNEQFF. CDR3 bases: TGTGCCAGCAGTACAGGATACAATGAGCAGTTCTTC.

The chain couples TRBV9 to TRBJ2-5; 9 nucleotides agree with TRBD2. Losses at the gene ends were 0 bases for V and 7 bases for J; bases not matched to a gene: 4. The CDR3 length is 14 residues. CDR1 and CDR2 (germline): SGDLS, YYNGEE. CDR3 in DNA: TGTGCCAGCAGCGTAGATGGTAGCGGGAGGACCCAGTACTTC. Translating gives CASSVDGSGRTQYF.

CDR3: CASSSPGQARGEQFF. The CDR3 coding sequence is TGTGCCAGCAGTTCGCCGGGACAGGCCAGGGGTGAGCAGTTCTTC. The chain couples TRBV28 to TRBJ2-1; 8 positions agree with TRBD1. J was trimmed by 9 bases and V by 4 bases; bases with no gene match: 11. Germline V gene data show CDR1 as MDHEN and CDR2 as SYDVKM. CDR3 length: 15 amino acids.

This clone has only one observation. The V call is TRBV6-1, the J call TRBJ1-5, with TRBD1 identical over 8 bases. Germline lookup yields CDR1 MNHNS and CDR2 SASEGT. The CDR3 consists of 14 residues. Trimming removed 4 bases from V and 11 bases from J; junction bases left unmatched: 10. In nucleotides, the CDR3 is TGTGCCAGCAGTGGAGGACAGGGTCCTTTGTCCCAGCATTTT. The encoded protein is CASSGGQGPLSQHF.

In DNA, the CDR3 is TGTGCCAGTAGGCCCTCCGGGACAGGGGGCGGCTACACCTTC. This sequence encodes CASRPSGTGGGYTF. This chain joins TRBV19 and TRBJ1-2; TRBD1 matches at 12 bases. The germline gives CDR1 LNHDA, CDR2 SQIVND (reference sequence). CDR3 length equals 14 residues. With V trimmed by 6 bases and J by 8 bases, 7 bases remained unmatched.

The V call is TRBV10-2, the J call TRBJ1-1; D call uncertain. Deletions cut 6 bases from V and 3 bases from J, with 8 bases between. From germline, CDR1 is WSHSY and CDR2 SAAADI. The CDR3 sequence is 12 residues long. The CDR3 DNA follows: TGCGCCAGCAGACTGAGGGACACTGAAGCTTTCTTT. Amino acid sequence: CASRLRDTEAFF.

This chain uses TRBV5-1 with TRBJ1-5; D unclear. Germline V gene data show CDR1 as SGHRS and CDR2 as YFSETQ. CDR3 length equals 15 residues. Trimming shortened V by 0 bases and J by 7 bases, and 14 bases separated the two germline ends. The chain's CDR3 is CASSLGGSPRQPQHF. CDR3 nucleotide sequence: TGCGCCAGCAGCTTGGGAGGTTCACCGAGGCAGCCCCAGCATTTT.

The rearrangement joins TRBV19 to TRBJ1-2, with 9 nucleotides matching TRBD1. The trim removed 5 bases at V and 4 bases at J, leaving 2 bases unmatched. The germline V gene has CDR1 LNHDA and CDR2 SQIVND (reference sequence). There are 13 residues in the CDR3. The CDR3 nucleotides read TGTGCCAGTAGTGTGACAGGGGGCTATGGCTACACCTTC. It translates to CASSVTGGYGYTF.

This clone came up once. The rearrangement joins TRBV6-1 to TRBJ2-1; TRBD2 matches 10 bases. Trimming took 3 bases from V and 15 from J; bases not matched to a gene: 11. CDR3 size: 14 residues. Germline V CDR1 and CDR2: MNHNS, SASEGT. The CDR3 DNA is TGTGCCAGCAGTGATTCAGGCCTAGCGGGGGTCTGGTTCTTC. Translating it yields CASSDSGLAGVWFF.

This chain links TRBV2 with TRBJ2-1; TRBD1 matches 9 bases. The CDR3 is 14 amino acids. The V and J ends lost 5 bases and 13 bases, in that order; junction bases with no gene match: 12. From germline, CDR1 is SNHLY and CDR2 FYNNEI. In nucleotides, the CDR3 is TGTGCCAGCAGTTTGAGACAGGGGGTGGGGCGACAGTTCTTC. As protein: CASSLRQGVGRQFF.

V usage is TRBV18 and J usage is TRBJ1-2, with 8 bases lining up with TRBD1. CDR3 length: 13 residues. V lost 9 bases to trimming and J lost 4 bases; unmatched junction nucleotides: 7. Germline V gene sequence: CDR1 KGHSH, CDR2 LQKENI. The CDR3 DNA reads TGTGCCAGACTGGACAGGGAGGCCTATGGCTACACCTTC. Amino acid sequence: CARLDREAYGYTF.

The J gene is TRBJ1-3, the V gene TRBV10-3; D is unresolved. The germline V gene has CDR1 ENHRY and CDR2 SYGVKD. The CDR3 has 13 amino acids. V lost 6 bases and J 0 bases, leaving 6 bases between the germline ends. This CDR3 reads CAIRQVSGNTIYF. The CDR3, as DNA: TGTGCCATCAGACAAGTCTCTGGAAACACCATATATTTT.

On this clone: A read error may account for a junction end that differs from germline. V is TRBV7-2 and J is TRBJ2-1, with D uncertain. Per the germline V gene, CDR1 is SGHTA and CDR2 is FQGNSA. The CDR3 totals 8 residues. CDR3 sequence: CASSPFVF. In DNA form, the CDR3 reads TGTGCCAGCAGCCCCTTCGTCTTC.

The J gene is TRBJ2-1, the V gene TRBV29-1, with D possibly being TRBD1 (6 bases). CDR1 and CDR2 from the germline V gene are SQVTM and ANQGSEA. V was shortened by 4 bases and J by 7 bases, with 11 bases between the two germline ends. The CDR3 covers 12 residues. CDR3 region: CSVGSGVNEQFF. In DNA, the CDR3 is TGCAGCGTTGGGTCAGGGGTTAATGAGCAGTTCTTC.

This chain connects TRBV25-1 to TRBJ1-1, with D unclear. Per the germline V gene, CDR1 is MGHDK and CDR2 is SYGVNS. CDR3 length equals 12 residues. Trimming took 2 bases from V and 5 from J, leaving 6 bases between them. The DNA of the CDR3 is TGTGCCAGCAGTGAACCGGGGACTGAAGCTTTCTTT. Translation: CASSEPGTEAFF.

Turning to this clone: At one end the junction does not follow the germline gene, possibly because of a read error. The genes are TRBV29-1 and TRBJ2-5, with TRBD2 matching over 12 bases. The CDR3 totals 9 residues. Germline V lookup: CDR1 SQVTM, CDR2 ANQGSEA. CDR3 sequence reads: CSVGLAGDF. CDR3 DNA: TGCAGCGTTGGACTAGCGGGAGACTTC.

J is TRBJ2-1 and V is TRBV9; 10 bases line up with TRBD2. This CDR3 has 16 amino acids. V shed 4 bases and J 5 bases; nucleotides not matched to a gene: 9. Germline CDR1 SGDLS, CDR2 YYNGEE. CDR3 sequence reads: CASSTALAGVDNEQFF. The CDR3 DNA is TGTGCCAGCAGCACCGCTCTAGCGGGAGTTGACAATGAGCAGTTCTTC. Using reference TRBV9 and TRBJ2-1 for the parts outside the CDR3, the full variable domain is DSGVTQTPKHLITATGQRVTLRCSPRSGDLSVYWYQQSLDQGLQFLIQYYNGEERAKGNILERFSAQQFPDLHSELNLSSLELGDSALYFCASSTALAGVDNEQFFGPGTRLTVL.

CDR3 protein: CASDSGTGYGDTEAFF. CDR3 sequence (DNA): TGTGCCAGCGACTCCGGGACAGGGTATGGGGACACTGAAGCTTTCTTT. V usage is TRBV9 and J usage is TRBJ1-1; 9 nucleotides match TRBD1. V shed 7 bases and J 3 bases; nucleotides not matched to a gene: 13. Germline V gene data show CDR1 as SGDLS and CDR2 as YYNGEE. The CDR3 spans 16 residues. Combining the CDR3 with reference TRBV9 and TRBJ1-1 gives the whole variable domain DSGVTQTPKHLITATGQRVTLRCSPRSGDLSVYWYQQSLDQGLQFLIQYYNGEERAKGNILERFSAQQFPDLHSELNLSSLELGDSALYFCASDSGTGYGDTEAFFGQGTRLTVV.

J is TRBJ2-7 and V is TRBV11-3, with a weak D call TRBD2 (7 bases). There are 16 residues in the CDR3. Deletions cut 5 bases from V and 6 bases from J, with 23 bases between. The germline V gene has CDR1 SGHNT and CDR2 YENEEA. For the CDR3, the DNA is TGTGCCAGCAGCACCAGACGGGGGGCATGTGGCTGCGAGCAGTACTTC. As protein: CASSTRRGACGCEQYF. The whole variable domain, remainder taken from reference TRBV11-3 and TRBJ2-7, is EAGVVQSPRYKIIEKKQPVAFWCNPISGHNTLYWYLQNLGQGPELLIRYENEEAVDDSQLPKDRFSAERLKGVDSTLKIQPAELGDSAVYLCASSTRRGACGCEQYFGPGTRLTVT.

This clone was seen once. V and J are TRBV7-2 and TRBJ1-2; no clear D gene. The V end lost 2 bases, the J end lost 8 bases, and 15 bases lay between the germline ends. The CDR3 covers 14 residues. Germline loops: CDR1 SGHTA, CDR2 FQGNSA. CDR3 DNA: TGTGCCAGCAGCTTACGGGGTATGTCCGAAGGCTACACCTTC. Protein sequence: CASSLRGMSEGYTF.

This clone was seen only a few times. This chain connects TRBV11-2 to TRBJ1-1; 7 nucleotides align to TRBD1. The CDR3 contains 16 residues. Germline trimming cut 2 bases from V and 0 bases from J; bases unmatched to any gene: 6. Germline V gives CDR1 SGHAT, CDR2 FQNNGV. CDR3 loop: CASSLRFGTVNTEAFF. CDR3 bases: TGTGCCAGCAGCTTAAGATTTGGGACAGTGAACACTGAAGCTTTCTTT.

This clone is a singleton in its sample. The V and J genes are TRBV20-1 and TRBJ1-1; D unclear. Germline V gene lookup returns CDR1 DFQATT and CDR2 SNEGSKA (reference sequence). The CDR3 is made up of 11 amino acids. This chain's CDR3 is CRSSFNTEAFF. CDR3 sequence (DNA): TGCAGAAGTAGCTTTAACACTGAAGCTTTCTTT.

This clone was seen only a few times. V is TRBV30 and J is TRBJ1-1, with D possibly being TRBD1 (5 bases). Germline V gene sequence: CDR1 GTSNPN, CDR2 SVGIG (reference sequence). Trimming removed 1 base from V and 5 bases from J, with 8 bases in between. The CDR3 has 12 amino acids. CDR3 amino acids: CAWSAQGTEAFF. CDR3 nucleotides: TGTGCCTGGAGTGCTCAGGGAACTGAAGCTTTCTTT.